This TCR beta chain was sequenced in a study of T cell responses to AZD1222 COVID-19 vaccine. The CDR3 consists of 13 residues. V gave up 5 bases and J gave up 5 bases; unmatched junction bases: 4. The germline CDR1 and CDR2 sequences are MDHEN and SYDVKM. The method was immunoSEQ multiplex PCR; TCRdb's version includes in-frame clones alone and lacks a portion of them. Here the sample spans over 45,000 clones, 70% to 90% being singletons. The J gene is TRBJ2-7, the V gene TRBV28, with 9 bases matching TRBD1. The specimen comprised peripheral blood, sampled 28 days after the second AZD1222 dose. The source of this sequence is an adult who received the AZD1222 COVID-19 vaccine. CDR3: CASSVDRGHEQYF. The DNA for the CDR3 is TGTGCCAGCAGTGTGGACAGGGGCCACGAGCAGTACTTC.